Listed below are T cell receptor beta chains from one sample, sequenced in a study of shared clonotypes between healthy human individuals. Measured with immunoSEQ multiplex PCR; TCRdb has only the in-frame clones, and not every one. This sample has about 980,000 clones; approximately 80% occur once, and the top ten carry approximately 1.5%. The sequencing sample was made of memory CD4+ T cells sorted from blood. These receptors were collected from a man aged 18 to 29 in good health. CDR3s include the opening cysteine and the closing phenylalanine or tryptophan. The D gene is left open where the match is weak. For some rows the clone size is stated as once, few or many, or as a class when expanded; others skip it.

clone_size j_call d_call v_call cdr3_aa cdr3_nt
once TRBJ2-5 TRBD1 TRBV10-1 CASTLGQGGSKETQYF TGCGCCAGCACCCTCGGACAGGGTGGTAGTAAAGAGACCCAGTACTTC
NA TRBJ1-1 NA TRBV14 CASSQDPRGTEAFF TGTGCCAGCAGCCAAGATCCCAGGGGCACTGAAGCTTTCTTT
once TRBJ2-7 NA TRBV19 CASSIMGGQSYEQYF TGTGCCAGTAGTATCATGGGGGGCCAGTCCTACGAGCAGTACTTC
NA TRBJ1-4 NA TRBV30 CAWSVQNLLPTNEKLFF TGTGCCTGGAGTGTACAGAACCTCCTTCCAACTAATGAAAAACTGTTTTTT
many TRBJ1-1 NA TRBV2 CASSVGNTEAFF TGTGCCAGCAGTGTGGGTAACACTGAAGCTTTCTTT
NA TRBJ2-3 TRBD2 TRBV5-4 CASSSLAGGTDTQYF TGTGCCAGCAGCTCACTAGCGGGGGGCACAGATACGCAGTATTTT
NA TRBJ2-1 TRBD2 TRBV2 CASSVFSGSKYNEQFF TGTGCCAGCAGTGTTTTTAGCGGGAGTAAGTACAATGAGCAGTTCTTC
NA TRBJ2-3 NA TRBV20-1 CSAITGDTQYF TGCAGTGCTATAACCGGAGATACGCAGTATTTT
NA TRBJ2-5 NA TRBV19 CASRNRPQETQYF TGTGCCAGTAGAAACAGGCCCCAAGAGACCCAGTACTTC
NA TRBJ2-5 NA TRBV2 CASSEARVGETQYF TGTGCCAGCAGTGAAGCCCGGGTGGGGGAGACCCAGTACTTC
few TRBJ1-3 NA TRBV7-8 CASSLAGGSGNTIYF TGTGCCAGCAGCTTAGCGGGCGGCTCTGGAAACACCATATATTTT
NA TRBJ1-2 TRBD1 TRBV7-9 CASSYLQGAAVMIDGYTF TGTGCCAGCAGTTATTTACAGGGGGCAGCCGTTATGATAGATGGCTACACCTTC
NA TRBJ1-2 TRBD1 TRBV11-2 CASSLGTGVNGYTF TGTGCCAGCAGCTTAGGGACAGGGGTGAATGGCTACACCTTC
few TRBJ1-1 NA TRBV30 CAWTQMGEAFF TGTGCCTGGACACAGATGGGTGAAGCTTTCTTT
NA TRBJ1-2 NA TRBV18 CASSPAGQNYGYTF TGTGCCAGCTCACCTGCGGGGCAAAACTATGGCTACACCTTC
NA TRBJ2-7 TRBD1 TRBV19 CASRYQGESTYEQYF TGTGCCAGTAGGTATCAGGGGGAATCTACCTACGAGCAGTACTTC
NA TRBJ1-4 NA TRBV25-1 CASSEEQVEKLFF TGTGCCAGCAGTGAAGAACAGGTTGAAAAACTGTTTTTT
NA TRBJ2-3 NA TRBV5-4 CASSFSGTDTQYF TGTGCCAGCAGCTTCTCGGGCACAGATACGCAGTATTTT
NA TRBJ1-2 TRBD1 TRBV5-6 CASSYRLDRDPGYTF TGTGCCAGCAGCTACCGCCTGGACAGGGATCCTGGCTACACCTTC
NA TRBJ2-7 NA TRBV6-1 CASSEGATPYEQYF TGTGCCAGCAGTGAAGGGGCAACCCCCTACGAGCAGTACTTC
few TRBJ2-7 TRBD1 TRBV7-2 CASSSGTGVHEQYF TGTGCCAGCAGCTCGGGGACAGGGGTCCACGAGCAGTACTTC
NA TRBJ2-2 NA TRBV30 CAWKADLNTGELFF TGTGCCTGGAAAGCGGACTTGAACACCGGGGAGCTGTTTTTT
NA TRBJ1-2 TRBD1 TRBV5-1 CASRTDPGQGAGTTF TGCGCCAGCAGAACAGATCCGGGACAGGGGGCTGGAACGACCTTC
NA TRBJ1-5 TRBD1 TRBV6-6 CASSYRGHSNQPQHF TGTGCCAGCAGTTACAGGGGGCACAGCAATCAGCCCCAGCATTTT
NA TRBJ1-5 NA TRBV5-5 CASSLVVTSQQPQHF TGTGCCAGCAGCTTGGTGGTGACTAGCCAGCAGCCCCAGCATTTT
NA TRBJ1-5 NA TRBV19 CASSPTGLNQPQHF TGTGCCAGTAGCCCGACAGGCCTGAATCAGCCCCAGCATTTT
many TRBJ2-7 TRBD1 TRBV25-1 CASSTGQGAYEQYF TGTGCCAGCTCTACGGGACAGGGGGCTTACGAGCAGTACTTC
NA TRBJ1-5 TRBD1 TRBV2 CASHRDSSNQPQHF TGTGCCAGTCATCGGGACAGCTCTAATCAGCCCCAGCATTTT
NA TRBJ1-4 NA TRBV5-4 CASSTKTTGSANEKLFF TGTGCCAGCAGCACTAAGACTACAGGGTCGGCTAATGAAAAACTGTTTTTT
NA TRBJ1-6 NA TRBV9 CASSVGGEVASPLHF TGTGCCAGCAGCGTAGGAGGGGAAGTTGCCTCACCCCTCCACTTT
NA TRBJ2-3 TRBD2 TRBV4-1 CASSQERGLAGGTDTQYF TGCGCCAGCAGCCAAGAGCGGGGATTAGCGGGAGGCACAGATACGCAGTATTTT
NA TRBJ1-2 NA TRBV30 CAWSLGGAANYGYTF TGTGCCTGGAGTTTAGGTGGGGCAGCTAACTATGGCTACACCTTC
NA TRBJ1-6 TRBD1 TRBV2 CASTRDSHSYNSPLHF TGTGCCAGCACCCGGGACAGTCACTCCTATAATTCACCCCTCCACTTT
few TRBJ2-1 TRBD2 TRBV11-2 CASSPGLAGGRGLNEQFF TGTGCCAGCAGCCCAGGACTAGCGGGAGGCCGAGGATTAAATGAGCAGTTCTTC
few TRBJ1-2 TRBD1 TRBV5-6 CASRRPGQIHGYTF TGTGCCAGCAGACGCCCGGGACAGATCCATGGCTACACCTTC
NA TRBJ1-5 NA TRBV10-3 CAISDEGRTSNQPQHF TGTGCCATCAGTGACGAGGGCAGGACGAGCAATCAGCCCCAGCATTTT
NA TRBJ2-7 NA TRBV28 CASNSNPYEQYF TGTGCCAGCAATTCAAACCCCTACGAGCAGTACTTC
NA TRBJ1-1 TRBD1 TRBV5-1 CASGTGNTEAFF TGCGCCAGCGGGACAGGGAACACTGAAGCTTTCTTT
NA TRBJ2-5 NA TRBV30 CAWSRGGWETQYF TGTGCCTGGAGTAGAGGGGGGTGGGAGACCCAGTACTTC
NA TRBJ2-3 NA TRBV9 CASSVDGRTDTQYF TGTGCCAGCAGCGTAGACGGCCGCACAGATACGCAGTATTTT
NA TRBJ2-1 NA TRBV14 CASSQVGGRRTFGEQFF TGTGCCAGCAGCCAAGTCGGGGGTCGCAGAACGTTCGGAGAGCAGTTCTTC
NA TRBJ2-7 TRBD1 TRBV6-1 CASKPGQSYEQYF TGTGCCAGCAAACCGGGACAGAGTTACGAGCAGTACTTC
few TRBJ1-2 TRBD1 TRBV6-8 CASSERDRSFNYGYTF TGTGCCAGCAGCGAACGGGACAGGAGTTTTAACTATGGCTACACCTTC
NA TRBJ2-5 TRBD2 TRBV25-1 CASSDSRPTSGGAETQYF TGTGCCAGCAGTGACTCCCGACCTACTAGCGGGGGGGCAGAGACCCAGTACTTC
once TRBJ2-7 TRBD2 TRBV7-2 CASSFSGGPSYEQYF TGTGCCAGCAGTTTTAGCGGGGGGCCCTCCTACGAGCAGTACTTC
NA TRBJ2-5 NA TRBV30 CAWSWLFQETQYF TGTGCCTGGAGTTGGCTTTTCCAAGAGACCCAGTACTTC